The 2 T cell receptor beta chains below were found in one sample sequenced in a study of blood T cell repertoires in COVID-19. Method: immunoSEQ multiplex PCR; TCRdb's copy keeps in-frame clones and lacks some. The data hold 55,000 to 70,000 clones, with about four fifths observed a single time. Sequenced sample: peripheral blood. The receptor source for this set is a woman older than 75 with acute or convalescent COVID-19.

This chain links TRBV5-1 with TRBJ1-4; tentatively, D is TRBD1 (5 bases). V gave up 2 bases and J gave up 8 bases, with 19 bases separating them. This CDR3 spans 16 amino acids. Germline CDR1 SGHRS, CDR2 YFSETQ. CDR3 protein: CASSLAAQGGSEKLFF. CDR3 DNA sequence: TGCGCCAGCAGCTTAGCGGCGCAGGGAGGCAGCGAAAAACTGTTTTTT.

V is TRBV19 and J is TRBJ1-6; 9 positions match TRBD1. The CDR3 has 15 amino acids. Germline loops: CDR1 LNHDA, CDR2 SQIVND (reference sequence). Trimming took 7 bases from V and 7 from J; bases not matched to a gene: 8. The CDR3: CASNMWGQGNSPLHF. The CDR3 DNA sequence: TGTGCCAGTAATATGTGGGGACAGGGAAATTCACCCCTCCACTTT.